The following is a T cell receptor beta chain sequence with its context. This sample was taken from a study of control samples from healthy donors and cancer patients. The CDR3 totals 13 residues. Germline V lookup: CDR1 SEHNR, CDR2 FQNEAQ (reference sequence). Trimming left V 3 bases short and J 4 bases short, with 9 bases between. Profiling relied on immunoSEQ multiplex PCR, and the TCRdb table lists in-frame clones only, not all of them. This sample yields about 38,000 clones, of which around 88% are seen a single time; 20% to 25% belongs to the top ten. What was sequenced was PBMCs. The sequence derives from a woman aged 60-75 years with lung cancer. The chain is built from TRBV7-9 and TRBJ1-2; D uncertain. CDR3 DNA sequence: TGTGCCAGCAGCTTCTCAGAAACCTATGGCTACACCTTC. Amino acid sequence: CASSFSETYGYTF.